This TCR beta chain comes out of a study of blood T cell repertoires in COVID-19. Study details: T cells, B-cell-depleted T cells, or PBMCs provided the cDNA or gDNA that served as material.

TCRdb keeps only in-frame clones here, not all; method: immunoSEQ multiplex PCR. This table has a few hundred thousand clones, roughly 90% appearing once. Which cohort a participant joined came from the clinical history participants gave. Germline CDR1 is KGHSH and CDR2 is LQKENI. The CDR3 loop spans 16 amino acids. The ends lost 3 bases at V and 2 bases at J; junction bases unmatched: 9. The receptor was derived from a woman between 18 and 29 years old with acute COVID-19. The V and J genes are TRBV18 and TRBJ1-2, with 7 nucleotides matching TRBD1. Source material: PBMCs or T cells enriched from blood (not recorded which). The CDR3 sequence is CASSPYWTGENYGYTF. CDR3 nucleotides: TGTGCCAGCTCACCTTATTGGACAGGAGAGAACTATGGCTACACCTTC.